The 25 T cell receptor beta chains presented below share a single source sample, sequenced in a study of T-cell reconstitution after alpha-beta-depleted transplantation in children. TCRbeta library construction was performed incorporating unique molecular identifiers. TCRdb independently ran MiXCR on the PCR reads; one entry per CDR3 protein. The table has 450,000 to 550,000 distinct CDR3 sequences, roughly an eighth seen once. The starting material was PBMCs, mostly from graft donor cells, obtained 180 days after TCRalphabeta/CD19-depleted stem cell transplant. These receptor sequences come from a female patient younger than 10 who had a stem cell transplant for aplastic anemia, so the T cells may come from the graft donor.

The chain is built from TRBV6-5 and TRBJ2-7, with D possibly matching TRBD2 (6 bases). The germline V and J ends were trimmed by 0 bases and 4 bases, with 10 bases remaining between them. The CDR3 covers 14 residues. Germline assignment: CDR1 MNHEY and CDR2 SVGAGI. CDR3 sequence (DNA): TGTGCCAGCAGTTACTCCAGGGACTCGTACGAGCAGTACTTC. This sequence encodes CASSYSRDSYEQYF.

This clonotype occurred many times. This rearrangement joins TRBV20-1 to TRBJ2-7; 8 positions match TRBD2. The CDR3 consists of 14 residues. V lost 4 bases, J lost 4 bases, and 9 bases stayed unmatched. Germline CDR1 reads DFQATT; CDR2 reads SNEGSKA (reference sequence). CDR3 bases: TGCAGTGCTAAGACTAGCCCGGGAGGGTACGAGCAGTACTTC. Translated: CSAKTSPGGYEQYF.

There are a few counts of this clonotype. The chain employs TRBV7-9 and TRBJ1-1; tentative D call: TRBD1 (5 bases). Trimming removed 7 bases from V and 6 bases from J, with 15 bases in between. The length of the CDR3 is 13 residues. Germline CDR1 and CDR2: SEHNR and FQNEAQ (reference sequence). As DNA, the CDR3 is TGTGCCAGCAAAGCTTTAGGGGTGGCTGAAGCTTTCTTT. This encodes CASKALGVAEAFF.

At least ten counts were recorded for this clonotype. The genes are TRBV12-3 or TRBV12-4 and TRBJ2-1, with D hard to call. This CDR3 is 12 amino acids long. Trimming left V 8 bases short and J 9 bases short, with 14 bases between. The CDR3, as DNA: TGTGCCAGCCTTCAACGTAAGGGTGAGCAGTTCTTC. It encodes CASLQRKGEQFF.

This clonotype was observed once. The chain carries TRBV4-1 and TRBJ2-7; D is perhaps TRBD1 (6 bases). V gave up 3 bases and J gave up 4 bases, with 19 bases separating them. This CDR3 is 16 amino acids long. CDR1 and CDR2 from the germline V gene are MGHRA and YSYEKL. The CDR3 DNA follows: TGCGCCAGCAGCCAGCTCCCCGGGACACGGTTTTACGAGCAGTACGTC. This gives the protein CASSQLPGTRFYEQYV.

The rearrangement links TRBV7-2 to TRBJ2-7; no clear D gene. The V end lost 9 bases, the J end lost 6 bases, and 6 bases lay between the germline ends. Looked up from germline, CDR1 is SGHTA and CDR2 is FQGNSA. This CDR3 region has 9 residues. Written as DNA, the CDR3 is TGTGCCAGAAAGAGCGAGCAGTACTTC. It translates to CARKSEQYF.

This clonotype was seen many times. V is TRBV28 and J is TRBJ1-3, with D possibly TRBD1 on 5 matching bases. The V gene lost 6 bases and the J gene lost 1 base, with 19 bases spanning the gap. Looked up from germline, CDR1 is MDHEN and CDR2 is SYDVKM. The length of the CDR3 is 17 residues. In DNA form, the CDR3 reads TGTGCCAGCAGACCCCGAGGTGCAGGGAGTTCTGGAAACACCATATATTTT. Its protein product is CASRPRGAGSSGNTIYF.

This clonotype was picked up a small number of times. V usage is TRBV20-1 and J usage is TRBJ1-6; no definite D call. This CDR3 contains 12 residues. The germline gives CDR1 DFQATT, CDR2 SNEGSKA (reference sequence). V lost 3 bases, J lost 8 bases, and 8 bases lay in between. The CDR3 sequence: CSASGDDSPLHF. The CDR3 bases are TGCAGTGCTAGTGGGGATGATTCACCCCTCCACTTT.

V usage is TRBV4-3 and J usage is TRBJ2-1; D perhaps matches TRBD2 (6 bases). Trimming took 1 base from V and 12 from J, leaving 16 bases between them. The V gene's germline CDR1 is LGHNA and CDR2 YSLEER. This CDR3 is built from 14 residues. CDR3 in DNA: TGCGCCAGCAGCCAAGGCATCGACGAGGGAGGGCAGTTCTTC. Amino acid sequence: CASSQGIDEGGQFF.

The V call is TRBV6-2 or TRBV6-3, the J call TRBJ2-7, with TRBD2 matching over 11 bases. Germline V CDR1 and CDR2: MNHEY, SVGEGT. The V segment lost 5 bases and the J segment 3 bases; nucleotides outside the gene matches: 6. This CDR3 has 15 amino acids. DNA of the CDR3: TGTGCCAGCAGTGCCCCGGGGACTAGCGGCTACGAGCAGTACTTC. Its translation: CASSAPGTSGYEQYF.

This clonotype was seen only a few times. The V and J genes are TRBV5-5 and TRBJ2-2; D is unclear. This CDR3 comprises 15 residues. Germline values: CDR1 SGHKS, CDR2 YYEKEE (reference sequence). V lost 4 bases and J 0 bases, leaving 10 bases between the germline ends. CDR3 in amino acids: CASSRRLANTGELFF. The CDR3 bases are TGTGCCAGCAGCCGGAGATTAGCGAACACCGGGGAGCTGTTTTTT.

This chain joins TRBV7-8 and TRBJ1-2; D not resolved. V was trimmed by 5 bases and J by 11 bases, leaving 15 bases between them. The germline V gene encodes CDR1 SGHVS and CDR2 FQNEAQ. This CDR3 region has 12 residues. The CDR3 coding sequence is TGTGCCAGCAGCCCCCCCGAGCTGGGGTACACCTTC. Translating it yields CASSPPELGYTF.

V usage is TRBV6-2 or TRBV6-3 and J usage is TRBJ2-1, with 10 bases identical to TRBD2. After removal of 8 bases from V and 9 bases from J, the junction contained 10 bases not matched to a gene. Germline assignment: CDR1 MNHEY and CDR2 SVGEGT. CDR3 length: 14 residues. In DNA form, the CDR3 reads TGTGCCAGCCGAGCGGGAGGGCGTCACAGTGAGCAGTTCTTC. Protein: CASRAGGRHSEQFF.

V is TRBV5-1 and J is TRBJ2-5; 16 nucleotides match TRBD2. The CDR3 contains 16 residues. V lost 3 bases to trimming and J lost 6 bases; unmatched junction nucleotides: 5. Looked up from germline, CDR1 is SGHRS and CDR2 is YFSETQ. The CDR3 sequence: CASSSGLAGGLKTQYF. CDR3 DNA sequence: TGCGCCAGCAGCTCGGGACTAGCGGGAGGGTTGAAGACCCAGTACTTC.

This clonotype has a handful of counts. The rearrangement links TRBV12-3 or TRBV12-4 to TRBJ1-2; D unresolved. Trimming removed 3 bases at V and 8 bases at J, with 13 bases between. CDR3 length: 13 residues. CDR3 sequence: CASSFPGLEGYTF. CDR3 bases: TGTGCCAGCAGTTTCCCCGGGTTGGAAGGCTACACCTTC.

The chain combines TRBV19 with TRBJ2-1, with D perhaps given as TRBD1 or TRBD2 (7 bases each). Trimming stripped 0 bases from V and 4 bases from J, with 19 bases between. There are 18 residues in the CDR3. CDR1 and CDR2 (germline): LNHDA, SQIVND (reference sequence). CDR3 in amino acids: CASSIDPGGGEPYNEQFF. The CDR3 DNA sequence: TGTGCCAGTAGTATAGATCCAGGGGGGGGAGAGCCATACAATGAGCAGTTCTTC.

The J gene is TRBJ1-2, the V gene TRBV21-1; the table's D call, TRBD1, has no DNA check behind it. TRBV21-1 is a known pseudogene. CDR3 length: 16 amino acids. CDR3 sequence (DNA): TGTGCCAGCAGCCCGGGGACAGGATCCTCGAACTATGGCTACACCTTC. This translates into CASSPGTGSSNYGYTF.

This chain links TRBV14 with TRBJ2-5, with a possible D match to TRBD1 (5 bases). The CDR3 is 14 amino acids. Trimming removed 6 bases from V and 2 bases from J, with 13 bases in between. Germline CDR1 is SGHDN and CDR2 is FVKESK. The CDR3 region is CASRGQGPQETQYF. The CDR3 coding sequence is TGTGCCAGCAGGGGGCAGGGCCCACAAGAGACCCAGTACTTC.

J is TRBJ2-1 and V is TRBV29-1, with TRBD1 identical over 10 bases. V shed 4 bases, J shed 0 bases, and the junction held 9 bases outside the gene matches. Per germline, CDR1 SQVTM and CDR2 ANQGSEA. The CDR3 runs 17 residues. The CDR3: CSVAGQGPWGSYNEQFF. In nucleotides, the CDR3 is TGCAGCGTTGCGGGACAGGGGCCGTGGGGCTCCTACAATGAGCAGTTCTTC.

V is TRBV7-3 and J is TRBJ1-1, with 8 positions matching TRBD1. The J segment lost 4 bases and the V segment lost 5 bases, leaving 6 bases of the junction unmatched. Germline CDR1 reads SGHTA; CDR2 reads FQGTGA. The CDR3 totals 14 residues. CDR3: CASSLRTGSTEAFF. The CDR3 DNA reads TGTGCCAGCAGCCTCCGGACAGGGAGCACTGAAGCTTTCTTT.

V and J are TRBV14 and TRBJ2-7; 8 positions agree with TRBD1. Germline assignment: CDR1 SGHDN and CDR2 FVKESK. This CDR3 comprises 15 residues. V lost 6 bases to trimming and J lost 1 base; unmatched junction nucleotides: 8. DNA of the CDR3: TGTGCCAGCAGACTTGGACAGGGAGGTTCCTACGAGCAGTACTTC. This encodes CASRLGQGGSYEQYF. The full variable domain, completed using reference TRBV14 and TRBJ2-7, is EAGVTQFPSHSVIEKGQTVTLRCDPISGHDNLYWYRRVMGKEIKFLLHFVKESKQDESGMPNNRFLAERTGGTYSTLKVQPAELEDSGVYFCASRLGQGGSYEQYFGPGTRLTVT.

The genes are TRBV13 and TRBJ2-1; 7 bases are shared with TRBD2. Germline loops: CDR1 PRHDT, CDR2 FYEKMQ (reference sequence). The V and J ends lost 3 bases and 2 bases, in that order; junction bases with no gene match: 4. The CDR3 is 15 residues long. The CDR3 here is CASSFITSAYNEQFF. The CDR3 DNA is TGTGCCAGCAGCTTCATTACTAGCGCCTACAATGAGCAGTTCTTC.

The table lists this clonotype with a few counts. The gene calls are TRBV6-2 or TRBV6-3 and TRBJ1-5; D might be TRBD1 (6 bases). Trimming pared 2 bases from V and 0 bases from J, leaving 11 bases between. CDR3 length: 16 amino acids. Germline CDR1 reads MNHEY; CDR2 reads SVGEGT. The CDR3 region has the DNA TGTGCCAGCAGTTACGGGGGACATAATAGCAATCAGCCCCAGCATTTT. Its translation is CASSYGGHNSNQPQHF.

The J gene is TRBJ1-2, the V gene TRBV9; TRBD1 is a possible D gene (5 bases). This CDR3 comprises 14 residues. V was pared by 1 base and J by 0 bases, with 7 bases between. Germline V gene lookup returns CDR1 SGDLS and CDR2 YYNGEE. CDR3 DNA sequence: TGTGCCAGCAGCGTATTGGACACTAACTATGGCTACACCTTC. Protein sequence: CASSVLDTNYGYTF.

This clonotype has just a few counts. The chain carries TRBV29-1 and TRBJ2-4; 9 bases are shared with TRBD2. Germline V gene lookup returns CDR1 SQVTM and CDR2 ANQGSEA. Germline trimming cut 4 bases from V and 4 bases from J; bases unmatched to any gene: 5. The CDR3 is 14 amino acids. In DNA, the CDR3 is TGCAGCGTTGGGTGGACTAGCGTAAAAAACATTCAGTACTTC. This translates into CSVGWTSVKNIQYF.